This record looks at one T cell receptor (beta chain) sequence and its context. This clonotype came up a few times. It lacks a known antigen. No base quality information exists; no much larger clone differs at one position. Library preparation was by 5' RACE. Instrument used: Illumina HiSeq 2500. A second PCR of about 6 to 12 cycles was run with a J-beta primer mix and a sample-barcoded 5' primer. A template-switch 5' adaptor carrying 12 random nucleotides introduced a unique molecular identifier onto each TCR beta cDNA molecule. At least 2.5 million CDR3-containing paired-end reads were obtained from each sample. All of the RNA was converted into first-strand cDNA using the Mint cDNA synthesis kit, with a TRBC-specific oligonucleotide serving as the primer. Following uracil-DNA glycosylase treatment, all cDNA underwent a first 18-cycle PCR with the universal primers M1SS and BC2_uni_R. The study's own analysis went as follows. For normalization, 1 million high-quality reads, each with a distinct molecular identifier, were randomly selected from each sample. Reads with shared molecular identifiers were discarded instead of being binned into consensus sequences. MiTCR, run with a Q25 quality threshold and the strictest error-elimination algorithm, handled CDR3 identification, clonotype clustering and error correction. Lower-bound total TCR beta diversity was estimated with a nonparametric unseen species model using Euler transformation. The public reads were run again by TCRdb, first through fastp at Q25 and then through MiXCR, and only productive beta chains were kept. Entries that share a CDR3 protein sequence are merged under the most common genes and DNA. What appears here as the V and J calls and clone size reflects TCRdb's work, not the paper's. The sample records around 1.5 million distinct CDR3 sequences, around 42% of which are singletons. Clones ranked in the top ten supply roughly 7.9% of the sample.

These data come from a study of blood T cells in healthy people across ages (dated by TCRdb to the mid-2010s). Regarding the study in general: Template switching captured roughly one uniquely barcoded TCR beta cDNA molecule per two T cells in model experiments. Using deep sequencing normalized with unique cDNA molecular identifiers, the study measured how TCR beta repertoire diversity changes with age. The donors were split into four age groups: young (average about 15 years), middle-aged (about 40), aged (about 56) and long-lived (over 80). To avoid experimental bias, donors of different ages were spread randomly across the sequencing lanes. For two donors (one aged 18 to 30 and one aged 80 or older), the study analyzed two additional independent replicas of 1 million unique cDNA reads from the same blood draw. Points the paper makes about the study in general: Estimates of total diversity from one million sequenced T cells were regarded as lower bounds and underestimates. Observed TCR beta diversity per million T cells fell roughly linearly with age, and a significant reduction was already apparent by age roughly 40. A strong correlation was found between observed TCR beta diversity and the percentage of naive T cells measured by flow cytometry. Since profiling was done on bulk unsorted PBMCs, naive and antigen-experienced compartments could not be conclusively compared. The long-lived group showed more naive CD4+ T cells, fewer expanded clones and increased TCR diversity than the aged group, suggesting age selection. Donor CMV infection status was unknown, potentially confounding age-related changes in expanded clonotypes.

Systemically healthy Caucasian individuals from Russia, around 38 in total and aged about 6 to 95 years, were included as donors. Each donor gave approximately 9.3 milliliters of peripheral blood, collected into EDTA-treated Vacutainer tubes. Ficoll-Paque density-gradient centrifugation was used to isolate PBMCs, with at least 6 million per sample. Total RNA was extracted from PBMCs with Trizol reagent, with at least 5.5 micrograms obtained per sample. For every donor, flow cytometry on a PBMC aliquot measured the percentage of naive CD45RAhigh/CD27high T cells. The CDR3 numbers 13 residues from cysteine through phenylalanine. CDR3 DNA is the only sequence kept; it has 39 bases, read in frame from the first base. The germline V gene encodes CDR1 SQVTM and CDR2 ANQGSEA. The trim is 5 bases for V and 0 bases for J, with a gap of 10 bases between the germline ends.

The specimen sequenced was blood. This TCR came from a woman aged 18-35 years in good health. The chain joins TRBV29-1 to TRBJ1-2; too little of a D gene remains to name it. This receptor carries the CDR3 CSVQDGTNYGYTF. The DNA reads as follows: TGCAGCGTTCAGGACGGGACTAACTATGGCTACACCTTC.